This TCR beta chain came from a study of siplizumab effects on memory and regulatory T cells. TCRdb keeps only in-frame clones here, not all; method: immunoSEQ multiplex PCR. The top ten clones hold less than 4% of a sample with 60,000 to 80,000 clones, approximately 82% of them seen once. The sample consisted of memory CD4+ T cells sorted from blood. The receptor comes from a human donor in good health.

The CDR3 bases are TGTGCCAGCAGTAGAGACAGGAACCCTCGGGAGACCCAGTACTTC. Encoded protein: CASSRDRNPRETQYF. The chain combines TRBV2 with TRBJ2-5; possibly TRBD1 for D (6 bases). The CDR3 consists of 15 residues. Germline assignment: CDR1 SNHLY and CDR2 FYNNEI. Deletions cut 5 bases from V and 5 bases from J, with 18 bases between.